The rows below give T cell receptor beta chains drawn from one sample of a study of cytomegalovirus exposure and HLA in healthy donors. TCRdb's copy holds only in-frame clones and misses some; the assay was immunoSEQ multiplex PCR. The table has roughly 220,000 clones, about nine tenths seen once; the top ten hold about 1%. Sequenced material: PBMCs. The receptors stem from a woman younger than 30 in good health and CMV-seronegative. CDR3s include the opening cysteine and the closing phenylalanine or tryptophan. A D gene is named only where the DNA matches it firmly. Not all rows give a size; the values are once, few, many and, for expanded clones, a class.

D	size	V	J	DNA	CDR3
TRBD1	NA	TRBV6-1	TRBJ1-4	TGTGCCAGCAGTGCGGAGGACAGGGTGCGTGAAAAACTGTTTTTT	CASSAEDRVREKLFF
TRBD1	NA	TRBV10-3	TRBJ1-4	TGTGCCATCTCCCGACAAAGGACAGGATCTGAAAAACTGTTTTTT	CAISRQRTGSEKLFF
NA	NA	TRBV7-8	TRBJ2-5	TGTGCCAGCAGCTTTAGTGGAGGGTTGGGAGAGACCCAGTACTTC	CASSFSGGLGETQYF
NA	NA	TRBV5-1	TRBJ2-7	TGCGCCAGCAGCTTGGCTTCAGGGGGGGAGCAGTACTTC	CASSLASGGEQYF
NA	NA	TRBV20-1	TRBJ1-1	TGCAATCTCTTGGAGGGGACTGAAGCTTTCTTT	CNLLEGTEAFF
NA	NA	TRBV6-6	TRBJ1-1	TGTGCCAGCACCAAGAACACTGAAGCTTTCTTT	CASTKNTEAFF
NA	NA	TRBV4-1	TRBJ2-5	TGCGCCAGCAGCCAACCAGACAGAGAGACCCAGTACTTC	CASSQPDRETQYF
TRBD2	NA	TRBV5-1	TRBJ2-1	TGCGCCAGCAGCTCCGGGACTACGAATGAGCAGTTCTTC	CASSSGTTNEQFF
NA	NA	TRBV28	TRBJ1-5	TGTGCCAGCAGTTTTGGGGGGGGCGAACAGCCCCAGCATTTT	CASSFGGGEQPQHF
TRBD1	once	TRBV27	TRBJ2-3	TGTGCCAGCAGTTACGAAGACAGGGTGGATACGCAGTATTTT	CASSYEDRVDTQYF
NA	NA	TRBV28	TRBJ1-2	TGTGCCAGCAGAGAAACAGGGAAGGGCTACACCTTC	CASRETGKGYTF
TRBD1	NA	TRBV29-1	TRBJ2-1	TGCAGCGTCATGGGACAGGGTACCTACAATGAGCAGTTCTTC	CSVMGQGTYNEQFF
NA	NA	TRBV6-6	TRBJ2-7	TGTGCCAGCAGTTACGCAGGCTCCTACGAGCAGTACTTC	CASSYAGSYEQYF
NA	once	TRBV9	TRBJ1-1	TGTGCCAGCAGCCCTTGGGTTCGGGAAGGAGGGACTGAAGCTTTCTTT	CASSPWVREGGTEAFF
NA	few	TRBV2	TRBJ1-5	TGTGCCAGCAGCGATGGGACACCCACCCCTACCCAGCCCCAGCATTTT	CASSDGTPTPTQPQHF
NA	NA	TRBV30	TRBJ1-3	TGTGCCTGGAATATTGGGCGGGGCCGAAACACCATATATTTT	CAWNIGRGRNTIYF
TRBD1	NA	TRBV10-2	TRBJ1-1	TGCGCCAGCAGGGGGCAAGGGACAGGGAACACTGAAGCTTTCTTT	CASRGQGTGNTEAFF
TRBD1	NA	TRBV18	TRBJ1-3	TGTGCCAGCTCATCAGACAGGGAAATCGGAAACACCATATATTTT	CASSSDREIGNTIYF
NA	once	TRBV6-1	TRBJ2-1	TGTGCCAGCAGAAAATGGTTCTCGGACAATGAGCAGTTCTTC	CASRKWFSDNEQFF
TRBD2	NA	TRBV28	TRBJ2-3	TGTGCCAGCAGGCCCCCCCTACTAGCGGGAGGCACAGATACGCAGTATTTT	CASRPPLLAGGTDTQYF
NA	once	TRBV29-1	TRBJ1-1	TGCAGCGTTGCCCAGGCCACTGAAGCTTTCTTT	CSVAQATEAFF
TRBD1	NA	TRBV6-1	TRBJ2-7	TGTGCCAGCAGTGAAAGGACAGGGACCTACGAGCAGTACTTC	CASSERTGTYEQYF
NA	NA	TRBV7-6	TRBJ1-5	TGTGCCAGCAGCGTGGGTGGGGCAGGACAGCCCCAGCATTTT	CASSVGGAGQPQHF
NA	NA	TRBV12-5	TRBJ1-1	TGTGCTAGTGCCCCCCCAGGTGGGGCGGGGACTGAAGCTTTCTTT	CASAPPGGAGTEAFF
NA	NA	TRBV15	TRBJ2-1	TGTGCCACCAGCAGAGATCTGCGGGCGACCTACAATGAGCAGTTCTTC	CATSRDLRATYNEQFF
TRBD1	NA	TRBV10-2	TRBJ1-5	TGCGCCAGCAGCCCAGGGGGACAAGGGCAGCAGCCCCAGCATTTT	CASSPGGQGQQPQHF
NA	NA	TRBV11-3	TRBJ2-1	TGTGCCAGCAGCCTCACTCACAATGAGCAGTTCTTC	CASSLTHNEQFF
NA	NA	TRBV6-5	TRBJ2-3	TGTGCCAGCAGCCTAGGAGGCACAGATACGCAGTATTTT	CASSLGGTDTQYF
NA	NA	TRBV30	TRBJ1-2	TGTGCCTGGAAGGGAGTAGGCTACACCTTC	CAWKGVGYTF
NA	NA	TRBV28	TRBJ2-3	TGTGCCACCCAGTCGCAGGGGGGTGATCCGCAGTATTTT	CATQSQGGDPQYF
TRBD1	once	TRBV30	TRBJ1-1	TGTGCCTGGAGTATAGAGAAGGGGGCAACAATGAACACTGAAGCTTTCTTT	CAWSIEKGATMNTEAFF
TRBD2	few	TRBV6-4	TRBJ2-1	TGTGCCAGCAGTGAGTCCCTAGCGGGAGGGCATAATGAGCAGTTCTTC	CASSESLAGGHNEQFF
TRBD2	NA	TRBV6-1	TRBJ2-3	TGTGCCAGCAGCGCTCCTAGCGGGAGCGCAGATACGCAGTATTTT	CASSAPSGSADTQYF
NA	NA	TRBV6-5	TRBJ2-6	TGTGCCAGCAGTTACTCCGTCTCTGGGGCCAACGTCCTGACTTTC	CASSYSVSGANVLTF
NA	NA	TRBV2	TRBJ2-7	TGTGCCAGCAGTGGGTCAGGGTTAGGCGAGCAGTACTTC	CASSGSGLGEQYF
TRBD1	NA	TRBV19	TRBJ2-7	TGTGCCAGTAGTATAGAGCACAGGGGTAGGGAGCAGTACTTC	CASSIEHRGREQYF
NA	NA	TRBV30	TRBJ2-2	TGTGCCTGGAAAGTCAGCAGGGTAAACACCGGGGAGCTGTTTTTT	CAWKVSRVNTGELFF
NA	NA	TRBV5-6	TRBJ2-1	TGTGCCAGCAGTCAATCAGCGGGCCGATCCTACAATGAGCAGTTCTTC	CASSQSAGRSYNEQFF
NA	NA	TRBV5-6	TRBJ2-1	TGTGCCAGCAGCCTACAGAACAATGAGCAGTTCTTC	CASSLQNNEQFF
TRBD1	NA	TRBV30	TRBJ2-7	TGTGCCTGGAGTTCCGGGACAGATAGTACATACGAGCAGTACTTC	CAWSSGTDSTYEQYF
NA	NA	TRBV15	TRBJ1-3	TGTGCCACCAGCCCCGACACCTACTCTGGAAACACCATATATTTT	CATSPDTYSGNTIYF
NA	NA	TRBV18	TRBJ1-3	TGTGCCAGCTCACCACGAGTAACTGGAAACACCATATATTTT	CASSPRVTGNTIYF